What follows are 25 T cell receptor beta chains derived from one specimen sequenced in a study of Tregs in tolerant kidney transplant recipients. This table comes from immunoSEQ multiplex PCR, and its TCRdb copy is limited to in-frame clones, with some not included. The table shows over 60,000 clones, with around 83% occurring only once. The sequenced material came from CD4+ T cells from blood. These receptors were taken from a human donor in good health.

This chain uses TRBV5-1 with TRBJ2-1, with 7 bases aligning to TRBD2. Per germline, CDR1 SGHRS and CDR2 YFSETQ. This CDR3 has 16 residues. After removal of 1 base from V and 5 bases from J, the junction contained 9 bases not matched to a gene. CDR3 protein: CASSLNWDYRNNEQFF. CDR3 DNA: TGCGCCAGCAGCTTGAATTGGGACTACAGAAACAATGAGCAGTTCTTC.

The CDR3 here is CASSEGGHIYEQYF. The CDR3 DNA follows: TGTGCCAGCAGCGAAGGCGGACACATCTACGAGCAGTACTTC. The rearrangement uses TRBV7-2 and TRBJ2-7; D may be TRBD1 (5 bases). The germline V gene has CDR1 SGHTA and CDR2 FQGNSA. The CDR3 is 14 amino acids. V was clipped by 5 bases and J by 3 bases, with 14 bases between them. Full variable domain (rest looked up from reference TRBV7-2 and TRBJ2-7): GAGVSQSPSNKVTEKGKDVELRCDPISGHTALYWYRQSLGQGLEFLIYFQGNSAPDKSGLPSDRFSAERTGGSVSTLTIQRTQQEDSAVYLCASSEGGHIYEQYFGPGTRLTVT.

The chain links TRBV30 to TRBJ2-1, with D unclear. The length of the CDR3 is 11 residues. CDR1 is GTSNPN, CDR2 SVGIG, per germline (reference sequence). Trimming stripped 3 bases from V and 15 bases from J, with 15 bases between. The CDR3 region has the DNA TGTGCCTGGAGATCGGAGTATAATCGGTTCTTC. It encodes CAWRSEYNRFF.

The chain uses TRBV5-8 and TRBJ1-4; 7 nucleotides line up with TRBD1. The CDR3 is 14 residues long. Germline loops: CDR1 SGHTS, CDR2 YDEGEE. The V gene end was trimmed by 6 bases and the J gene end by 5 bases; junction bases not matched to a gene: 7. Here the CDR3 reads CASKRQGPNEKLFF. The CDR3, as DNA: TGTGCCAGCAAAAGACAGGGCCCGAATGAAAAACTGTTTTTT.

V gene TRBV28 combines with J gene TRBJ1-1, with D maybe TRBD1 (5 bases). The CDR3 is 15 residues long. Germline-derived CDR1 and CDR2 are MDHEN and SYDVKM. Between the trimmed V and J ends, which lost 6 bases and 3 bases, there was a span of 17 bases. CDR3 protein: CASSQRSGGDTEAFF. As DNA, the CDR3 is TGTGCCAGCAGCCAACGGTCCGGGGGGGACACTGAAGCTTTCTTT.

The rearrangement uses TRBV28 and TRBJ1-1; TRBD1 might be the D (5 bases). V was shortened by 6 bases and J by 0 bases, with 14 bases between the two germline ends. CDR3 size: 15 residues. The germline V gene has CDR1 MDHEN and CDR2 SYDVKM. The CDR3 sequence: CASRTERDVNTEAFF. The CDR3 coding sequence is TGTGCCAGCAGAACGGAGAGGGACGTGAACACTGAAGCTTTCTTT.

The V call is TRBV7-3, the J call TRBJ2-5, with TRBD2 as a possible D gene (5 bases). Deletions cut 5 bases from V and 3 bases from J, with 10 bases between. Germline V gene sequence: CDR1 SGHTA, CDR2 FQGTGA. The CDR3 consists of 13 residues. In DNA, the CDR3 is TGTGCCAGCAGCCCTGGGAGAAAAGAGACCCAGTACTTC. As protein: CASSPGRKETQYF.

The chain uses TRBV4-3 and TRBJ1-2, with 8 bases fitting TRBD1. From germline, CDR1 is LGHNA and CDR2 YSLEER. V lost 0 bases, J lost 4 bases, and 4 bases stayed unmatched. The CDR3 is 15 amino acids. CDR3: CASSQDVQGGYGYTF. In DNA, the CDR3 is TGCGCCAGCAGCCAAGATGTACAGGGGGGCTATGGCTACACCTTC.

This sequence joins TRBV4-1 and TRBJ2-7; the D gene is possibly TRBD2 (5 bases). CDR1 and CDR2 from the germline V gene are MGHRA and YSYEKL. This CDR3 is built from 15 residues. The germline V and J ends were trimmed by 0 bases and 4 bases, with 13 bases remaining between them. The CDR3 loop is CASSQDWAGLYEQYF. The DNA of the CDR3 is TGCGCCAGCAGCCAAGATTGGGCGGGCCTATACGAGCAGTACTTC.

V is TRBV11-2 and J is TRBJ2-3; the match to TRBD2 covers 7 bases. V shed 0 bases and J 7 bases; nucleotides not matched to a gene: 10. The CDR3 is made up of 16 amino acids. CDR1 is SGHAT and CDR2 is FQNNGV in the germline V gene. DNA for the CDR3: TGTGCCAGCAGCTTAGATCCGGGCGGGGGTTCAAATACGCAGTATTTT. Protein sequence: CASSLDPGGGSNTQYF.

V usage is TRBV28 and J usage is TRBJ2-4, with 10 nucleotides matching TRBD1. CDR1 is MDHEN, CDR2 SYDVKM, per germline. CDR3 length equals 14 residues. V shed 7 bases and J 12 bases; nucleotides not matched to a gene: 12. The CDR3 coding sequence is TGTGCCAGCACTCCCTCCGGGACAGGGGCTAGTCAGTACTTC. It yields the protein CASTPSGTGASQYF.

The chain recombines TRBV7-2 with TRBJ2-1, with TRBD2 matching 8 bases. V was pared by 5 bases and J by 4 bases, with 7 bases of the junction left unmatched. This CDR3 has 15 residues. CDR1 is SGHTA, CDR2 FQGNSA, per germline. CDR3 protein: CASSTLAGPYNEQFF. CDR3 DNA sequence: TGTGCCAGCAGCACCTTAGCGGGGCCGTACAATGAGCAGTTCTTC. Together with reference TRBV7-2 and TRBJ2-1, the CDR3 gives the full variable domain: GAGVSQSPSNKVTEKGKDVELRCDPISGHTALYWYRQSLGQGLEFLIYFQGNSAPDKSGLPSDRFSAERTGGSVSTLTIQRTQQEDSAVYLCASSTLAGPYNEQFFGPGTRLTVL.

The chain has TRBV19 and TRBJ1-2; D unclear. The length of the CDR3 is 15 residues. Per germline, CDR1 LNHDA and CDR2 SQIVND (reference sequence). V lost 0 bases and J 6 bases, leaving 14 bases between the germline ends. The DNA for the CDR3 is TGTGCCAGTAGTATAGACTCCCCCGGACTGAATGGCTACACCTTC. This translates into CASSIDSPGLNGYTF.

The chain uses TRBV2 and TRBJ2-1, with D uncertain. This CDR3 comprises 13 residues. Trimming shortened V by 7 bases and J by 9 bases, and 16 bases separated the two germline ends. Germline V gene data show CDR1 as SNHLY and CDR2 as FYNNEI. The CDR3 protein is CASTSDPAGEQFF. The CDR3 DNA reads as TGTGCCAGCACCTCGGACCCGGCTGGTGAGCAGTTCTTC.

Many counts were recorded for this clone. This sequence joins TRBV7-3 and TRBJ1-1; D may be TRBD1 (6 bases). The length of the CDR3 is 13 residues. CDR1 is SGHTA, CDR2 FQGTGA, per germline. The V end lost 3 bases, the J end lost 3 bases, and 8 bases lay between the germline ends. The CDR3 protein is CASSFKGDTEAFF. The CDR3 DNA reads TGTGCCAGCAGCTTCAAGGGGGACACTGAAGCTTTCTTT.

The chain couples TRBV4-1 to TRBJ2-7; the D is unclear. V shed 0 bases and J shed 2 bases, with 14 bases lying between them. CDR1 and CDR2 from the germline V gene are MGHRA and YSYEKL. The length of the CDR3 is 16 residues. CDR3 coding DNA: TGCGCCAGCAGCCAAGATCACCGGGCCCCTCCCTACGAGCAGTACTTC. This gives the protein CASSQDHRAPPYEQYF.

The CDR3 here is CACQSGTLDQPQHF. The CDR3 DNA reads TGTGCCTGCCAATCCGGGACACTAGATCAGCCCCAGCATTTT. The V call is TRBV30, the J call TRBJ1-5; TRBD1 is a possible D gene (6 bases). Trimming removed 6 bases from V and 5 bases from J, with 17 bases in between. Germline CDR1 and CDR2: GTSNPN and SVGIG (reference sequence). The CDR3 spans 14 residues.

The chain combines TRBV12-5 with TRBJ2-5, with 12 bases that match TRBD2. The J segment lost 1 base and the V segment lost 7 bases, leaving 13 bases of the junction unmatched. Per germline, CDR1 LGHNT and CDR2 FRNRAP. CDR3 size: 18 residues. In nucleotides, the CDR3 is TGTGCTAGTGCCCACGGGGCTAGCGGGAGGGCCTTCCAAGAGACCCAGTACTTC. It is translated as CASAHGASGRAFQETQYF.

J is TRBJ1-1 and V is TRBV2; TRBD1 is a possible D gene (6 bases). The CDR3 spans 15 residues. V was trimmed by 4 bases and J by 1 base, leaving 13 bases between them. Germline V CDR1 and CDR2: SNHLY, FYNNEI. The DNA for the CDR3 is TGTGCCAGCAGTGCACAGGGAGGGGAGAACACTGAAGCTTTCTTT. It codes for CASSAQGGENTEAFF.

The chain combines TRBV28 with TRBJ2-7; perhaps D is TRBD1 or TRBD2 (5 bases each). Deletions cut 8 bases from V and 5 bases from J, with 19 bases between. The CDR3 length is 14 residues. From germline, CDR1 is MDHEN and CDR2 SYDVKM. This chain's CDR3 is CASGTEPQVDEQYF. The CDR3 region has the DNA TGTGCCAGCGGGACCGAGCCCCAAGTTGACGAGCAGTACTTC.

This sequence joins TRBV11-2 and TRBJ2-1; 8 bases align to TRBD2. CDR3 size: 15 residues. Per germline, CDR1 SGHAT and CDR2 FQNNGV. The junction had 4 bases not matched to a gene; V was cut back by 2 bases and J by 4 bases. DNA of the CDR3: TGTGCCAGCAGCTTAAGCGGGAGTATTTACAATGAGCAGTTCTTC. Translated: CASSLSGSIYNEQFF.

This clone was detected once. The rearrangement uses TRBV21-1 and TRBJ1-5; TRBD1, the table's D call, lacks a check against the DNA. TRBV21-1 is termed a pseudogene. The CDR3 totals 19 residues. CDR3 loop: CASNLGQAGKDASNQPQHF. CDR3 DNA: TGTGCCAGCAACTTGGGACAGGCTGGCAAAGACGCTAGCAATCAGCCCCAGCATTTT.

The V gene is TRBV4-2, the J gene TRBJ2-1; no firm D call. Germline V CDR1 and CDR2: LGHNA, YNFKEQ. V lost 1 base, J lost 6 bases, and 4 bases lay in between. The CDR3 extends over 12 amino acids. CDR3 DNA sequence: TGTGCCAGCAGCCAAGGGGGCAATGAGCAGTTCTTC. It yields the protein CASSQGGNEQFF.

The genes are TRBV18 and TRBJ2-3; TRBD1 matches 11 bases. CDR3 size: 16 residues. V shed 4 bases, J shed 6 bases, and the junction held 9 bases outside the gene matches. Germline V gives CDR1 KGHSH, CDR2 LQKENI. CDR3 bases: TGTGCCAGCTCACTAGGGACAGGGGGGCCATACGATACGCAGTATTTT. Translated: CASSLGTGGPYDTQYF.

The chain has TRBV29-1 and TRBJ2-3; D remains ambiguous. This CDR3 is built from 11 residues. The germline CDR1 and CDR2 sequences are SQVTM and ANQGSEA. DNA for the CDR3: TGCATGGTGGCGCACACAGATACGCAGTATTTT. Amino acid sequence: CMVAHTDTQYF.